Here is one T cell receptor beta chain with its context. The data stem from a study of blood T cell repertoires in COVID-19. CDR3 length: 14 residues. The germline CDR1 and CDR2 sequences are DFQATT and SNEGSKA (reference sequence). V lost 3 bases, J lost 0 bases, and 9 bases lay in between. Enrolled during active infection, Seattle patients were then followed longitudinally. Per the authors' pipeline: Estimation of nucleated cell counts relied on the amplification of reference gene primers. Profiling relied on immunoSEQ multiplex PCR, and the TCRdb table lists in-frame clones only, not all of them. V and J calls plus clone size are reproduced from that table; the DNA served to infer D and trimming. The top ten clones hold roughly 0.57% of a sample with 170,000 or so clones, about 88% of them seen once.

This receptor was taken from a man aged 55 to 70 with COVID-19, enrolled during active disease. Material: peripheral blood. This rearrangement joins TRBV20-1 to TRBJ1-3, with D uncertain. The CDR3 here is CSASVGSSGNTIYF. DNA of the CDR3: TGCAGTGCTAGTGTGGGGAGCTCTGGAAACACCATATATTTT.